A selection of T cell receptor beta chains follows, all from one sample in a study of T cells in Graves' hyperthyroidism and ophthalmopathy. TCRdb reprocessed the multiplex PCR reads via MiXCR and lists one record per CDR3 protein. This table holds a few hundred thousand distinct CDR3 sequences, about 16% found once. The sample was blood. These receptors originate from a woman in her 30s with Graves' hyperthyroidism. Each CDR3 is given with its conserved first and last residue. A D gene is named only where the DNA matches it firmly. Expanded clones are given a class, and other clones once, few, many or no size at all.

d_call	v_call	clone_size	j_call	cdr3_nt	cdr3_aa
NA	TRBV9	NA	TRBJ2-2	TGTGCCAGCAGCGTAGCGACTGTGGGAGGACCCGGGGAGCTGTTTTTT	CASSVATVGGPGELFF
NA	TRBV12-3/TRBV12-4	NA	TRBJ2-1	TGTGCCAGCAGTTTGTGGTTCTACAATGAGCAGTTCTTC	CASSLWFYNEQFF
NA	TRBV12-3/TRBV12-4	few	TRBJ2-7	TGTGCCAGCAGCAGGGACGAGAGGGAGCAGTACTTC	CASSRDEREQYF
NA	TRBV27	NA	TRBJ2-6	TGTGCCAGCACTGGGGGGCGATTATCTGGGGCCAACGTCCTGACTTTC	CASTGGRLSGANVLTF
TRBD2	TRBV18	many	TRBJ2-1	TGTGCCAGCTCACCACCGAACAGCGGGACTTACAATGAGCAGTTCTTC	CASSPPNSGTYNEQFF
TRBD2	TRBV9	NA	TRBJ2-1	TGTGCCAGCAGCTTAACTAGGGGAGGTCTAGCGGGACCCCTCGGTGAGCAGTTCTTC	CASSLTRGGLAGPLGEQFF
NA	TRBV25-1	NA	TRBJ2-2	TGTGCCAGCAGTGAATACAAAGGGGCTGACACCGGGGAGCTGTTTTTT	CASSEYKGADTGELFF
NA	TRBV28	few	TRBJ2-4	TGTGCCAGCAATCAGGACCCACTAGCCAAAAACATTCAGTACTTC	CASNQDPLAKNIQYF
TRBD2	TRBV24-1	many	TRBJ2-3	TGTGCCACCAGTGACAATGGACTAGCGGGAGGATTCACAGATACGCAGTATTTT	CATSDNGLAGGFTDTQYF
TRBD1	TRBV5-1	many	TRBJ2-7	TGCGCCAGCAGCTTGGGGGGGCGAGGGGGCGACGAGCAGTACTTC	CASSLGGRGGDEQYF
NA	TRBV11-1	many	TRBJ2-7	TGTGCCAGCAGCCAAACCCCAGGGATCTCCTACGAGCAGTACTTC	CASSQTPGISYEQYF
TRBD1	TRBV25-1	once	TRBJ1-4	TGTGCCAGCAGTTTAGGGGGCTTCGGTGAAAAACTGTTTTTT	CASSLGGFGEKLFF